This T cell receptor (beta chain) appears in the sequencing data of a study of T cell responses to AZD1222 COVID-19 vaccine (dated by TCRdb to 2020 to 2023). With regard to the full study: A total of 233 trial participants underwent TCR sequencing, of whom some 200 had received two doses of AZD1222 and some 26 had received two doses of the MenACWY control vaccine. Enrollment into the trials was organized by age into subgroups of 18-55, 56-69 and 70-plus years, and those subgroups contained approximately 160, 26 and 62 TCR-sequenced participants, respectively. The investigation overall reported the following: A significant rise in spike-specific TCR breadth and depth was observed after two AZD1222 doses relative to day 0 and relative to MenACWY recipients. Because no day 14 peak-response samples were available, repertoires were characterized only after the peak T cell response. Most participants were white British and females outnumbered males, and the authors suggested that clonal diversity may have been underestimated. Only five or six AZD1222 recipients were SARS-CoV-2 seropositive at baseline, limiting conclusions about previously exposed vaccinees. In the small 56-69-year group, the increase in depth fell short of significance, most likely because of low power. Reportedly, almost half of the unique spike-specific TCRs recognized epitopes lying outside the regions that are mutated in the B.1.351 and B.1.1.7 variants. The vaccine-associated CD4 TCRs covered the entire spike protein, and the dominant responses fell in regions 160-218 and 743-854.

From V the trimming removes 5 bases and from J it removes 5 bases, while the gene matches leave 10 bases of the junction unaccounted for. The cysteine opens and the phenylalanine closes a CDR3 of 15 amino acids. Of all the DNA, just the CDR3 is kept, 45 bases in frame from base 1. Via the germline V gene (reference sequence), CDR1 is LNHDA and CDR2 SQIVND. The CDR3 regions of human TCRbeta chains were analyzed by immunosequencing. Concerning the study's data processing: Repertoire TCRs were matched against a reference library of SARS-CoV-2-specific TCRs generated with the MIRA antigen-specificity platform. Breadth was defined as the fraction of unique TCRs that were SARS-CoV-2-associated. Depth was defined as the fraction of total T cells that were SARS-CoV-2-associated. Using the MIRA data, every spike-specific TCR was mapped to the spike region that the TCR reacted to and assigned to either a CD4 or a CD8 class. Log10-transformed breadth and depth values were compared by one-way ANOVA with Sidak's multiple comparisons tests. Sourced from immuneACCESS, this table was stored by TCRdb with only in-frame sequences that have V and J called. A share of the clones is absent; for the studies checked, an unresolved V gene accounts for under half, and the remainder has no known explanation. The D gene and trimming were derived from the DNA, and the V and J assignments and clone size from that table. The sample table contains 200,000 or so clones; only one count was recorded for 85% to 90% of them. The ten largest clonotypes hold under 3.5% of the sample.

As for this clone: The clone's antigen remains unknown. Base qualities were left out, and no much larger clone turns up one base away.

Per the publication, the time point label means: baseline before first vaccination. The treatment or condition label of this sample denotes: meningococcal conjugate vaccine given as trial control. Samples from vaccinated people were obtained from the UK trials COV001 and COV002, which included a single-blind randomized controlled phase 2/3 trial of AZD1222 (ChAdOx1 nCoV-19) in healthy adults. For TCRbeta chain sequencing, PBMC samples from trial participants were taken at day 0 and at day 28 after the second dose. The chain employs TRBV19 and TRBJ2-7; TRBD1 agrees with 9 junctional bases. This clonotype was obtained from an adult in good health. The sample consisted of peripheral blood, taken on day 0 of MenACWY control vaccination. The DNA sequence is as follows: TGTGCCAGTAGTGCCTCCGGGACAGGGAGGAACGAGCAGTACTTC. The resulting protein is CASSASGTGRNEQYF.